One sample yielded the 10 T cell receptor beta chains listed below, sequenced in a study of blood T cell repertoires in COVID-19 (dated by TCRdb to 2020 to 2022). Library creation used the immunoSEQ multiplex PCR assay. TCRdb stores this immuneACCESS table with in-frame sequences only. Part of the clones is absent; in the studies checked, under half of the shortfall reflects unresolved V genes, and no reason is known for the rest. Counted in this sample were 170,000 or so clones; approximately 88% of them appeared once. The ten largest clonotypes hold roughly 2.8% of the sample. The sample taken for sequencing was peripheral blood. These receptors were collected from a woman between 55 and 75 years old with acute or convalescent COVID-19.

The sample holds a few counts of this clone. The V and J genes are TRBV25-1 and TRBJ2-7; 7 bases line up with TRBD1. V lost 0 bases to trimming and J lost 5 bases; unmatched junction nucleotides: 13. Germline V CDR1 and CDR2: MGHDK, SYGVNS. This CDR3 has 17 amino acids. CDR3 in DNA: TGTGCCAGCAGTGAATATGGGATAGAGGACAGGCGGGACGAGCAGTACTTC. Protein sequence: CASSEYGIEDRRDEQYF.

The chain links TRBV7-9 to TRBJ2-5; 7 bases fit TRBD2. CDR3 length: 14 amino acids. Germline CDR1 SEHNR, CDR2 FQNEAQ (reference sequence). After removal of 8 bases from V and 2 bases from J, the junction contained 8 bases not matched to a gene. CDR3 sequence (DNA): TGTGCCAGCGGGGGGGTTGTACTTCAAGAGACCCAGTACTTC. This translates into CASGGVVLQETQYF. Complete variable domain (other parts from reference TRBV7-9 and TRBJ2-5): DTGVSQNPRHKITKRGQNVTFRCDPISEHNRLYWYRQTLGQGPEFLTYFQNEAQLEKSRLLSDRFSAERPKGSFSTLEIQRTEQGDSAMYLCASGGVVLQETQYFGPGTRLLVL.

This sequence joins TRBV2 and TRBJ1-2; TRBD1 matches at 7 bases. The CDR3 contains 12 residues. V lost 6 bases to trimming and J lost 8 bases; unmatched junction nucleotides: 6. CDR1 and CDR2 (germline): SNHLY, FYNNEI. This CDR3 is CASRVTGDGYTF. DNA of the CDR3: TGTGCCAGCAGAGTTACAGGGGACGGCTACACCTTC. Full variable domain (remainder filled in from reference TRBV2 and TRBJ1-2): EPEVTQTPSHQVTQMGQEVILRCVPISNHLYFYWYRQILGQKVEFLVSFYNNEISEKSEIFDDQFSVERPDGSNFTLKIRSTKLEDSAMYFCASRVTGDGYTFGSGTRLTVV.

CDR3 in DNA: TGTGCCAGCAGCCGTACAGGGGATAATTCACCCCTCCACTTT. This encodes CASSRTGDNSPLHF. The chain couples TRBV3-1 (or the pseudogene TRBV3-2) to TRBJ1-6; 7 positions agree with TRBD1. The germline gives CDR1 LGHDT, CDR2 YNNKEL (reference sequence). Germline trimming cut 4 bases from V and 5 bases from J; bases unmatched to any gene: 2. The CDR3 runs 14 residues.

The chain links TRBV3-1 (or the pseudogene TRBV3-2) to TRBJ1-6, with TRBD1 as a possible D gene (6 bases). Germline CDR1 and CDR2: LGHDT and YNNKEL (reference sequence). V dropped 2 bases and J dropped 7 bases, with 15 bases sitting between them. There are 16 residues in the CDR3. This chain's CDR3 is CASSQLQGRVNSPLHF. The CDR3 DNA reads TGTGCCAGCAGCCAACTACAGGGCCGTGTAAATTCACCCCTCCACTTT.

This chain links TRBV11-2 with TRBJ1-1; 8 bases line up with TRBD1. J lost 1 base, V lost 5 bases, and 15 bases had no gene match. Germline V gene sequence: CDR1 SGHAT, CDR2 FQNNGV. This CDR3 is built from 18 residues. The CDR3 sequence is CASSARQGIGPKNTEAFF. The CDR3 DNA sequence: TGTGCCAGCAGCGCCCGACAGGGGATCGGACCAAAGAACACTGAAGCTTTCTTT.

The gene calls are TRBV5-1 and TRBJ2-7; D perhaps matches TRBD1 (5 bases). V shed 0 bases and J shed 4 bases, with 14 bases lying between them. This CDR3 contains 15 residues. Per germline, CDR1 SGHRS and CDR2 YFSETQ. CDR3 nucleotides: TGCGCCAGCAGCTTGGTCAGGGATGTAGGTTACGAGCAGTACTTC. Protein product: CASSLVRDVGYEQYF.

This sequence joins TRBV4-1 and TRBJ1-2; TRBD1 aligns across 9 bases. Germline lookup yields CDR1 MGHRA and CDR2 YSYEKL. The CDR3 runs to 16 residues. V trimming: 1 base; J trimming: 3 bases; junction bases outside the gene matches: 6. In nucleotides, the CDR3 is TGCGCCAGCAGCCAAGGACCGGGACAGGGACACTATGGCTACACCTTC. This encodes CASSQGPGQGHYGYTF.

This rearrangement joins TRBV7-3 to TRBJ2-3, with 7 positions matching TRBD2. Germline V lookup: CDR1 SGHTA, CDR2 FQGTGA. The CDR3 extends over 18 amino acids. Unmatched junction bases numbered 14, after V lost 5 bases and J lost 0 bases. The chain's CDR3 is CASSPNRPGRGSTDTQYF. The CDR3 bases are TGTGCCAGCAGCCCAAACCGGCCCGGGCGGGGGAGCACAGATACGCAGTATTTT.

This chain connects TRBV24-1 to TRBJ2-6; 8 bases align to TRBD1. The V and J ends lost 4 bases and 4 bases, in that order; junction bases with no gene match: 5. Germline V gene sequence: CDR1 KGHDR, CDR2 SFDVKD. The CDR3 is made up of 16 amino acids. The CDR3 nucleotides are TGTGCCACCAGTGACACGACAGGGGTCGGGGCCAACGTCCTGACTTTC. Translated, it gives CATSDTTGVGANVLTF.